This T cell receptor beta chain was recorded in a study of T cell changes during pregnancy in multiple sclerosis. Only in-frame clones appear in the TCRdb table, and some are missing; sequencing was by immunoSEQ multiplex PCR. The data show 130,000 or so clones, over 85% seen once. The CDR3 contains 15 residues. Trimming at V came to 3 bases and at J to 6 bases, leaving 7 bases not matched to a gene. Germline-derived CDR1 and CDR2 are MRHNA and SNTAGT. This chain links TRBV6-4 with TRBJ2-1; TRBD2 aligns across 8 bases. The sample in question was peripheral blood, obtained before pregnancy. This TCR came from a female donor with multiple sclerosis, enrolled in a pregnancy study. The CDR3 sequence: CASSDRAGAPNEQFF. The CDR3 DNA is TGTGCCAGCAGTGATCGAGCGGGGGCCCCCAATGAGCAGTTCTTC.